This entry features one T cell receptor (beta chain) sequence. Germline V gene sequence: CDR1 SGHRS, CDR2 YFSETQ. V was pared by 0 bases and J by 0 bases, with 7 bases between. The CDR3 is made up of 15 amino acids. Data came from immunoSEQ multiplex PCR; TCRdb stores just in-frame clones and leaves some out. The table lists 55,000 to 70,000 clones, 89% of them singletons. These data belong to a study of T cell changes during pregnancy in multiple sclerosis. The chain is built from TRBV5-1 and TRBJ1-3, with D possibly TRBD1 on 5 matching bases. The clonotype originates from a female donor with multiple sclerosis, enrolled in a pregnancy study. The sample was peripheral blood, taken after pregnancy. CDR3 sequence reads: CASSLGGDSGNTIYF. The DNA for the CDR3 is TGCGCCAGCAGCTTGGGGGGGGACTCTGGAAACACCATATATTTT.